A selection of T cell receptor beta chains follows, all from one sample in a study of T cell clones after liver transplantation. The protocol was immunoSEQ multiplex PCR, while the TCRdb copy is restricted to in-frame clones and leaves out a portion. The table records tens of thousands of clones, about nine tenths of them present only once. The specimen comprised CD4+ T cells from blood, sampled before liver transplant. The receptor source for this set is a human donor who received a liver transplant. CDR3s include the opening cysteine and the closing phenylalanine or tryptophan. Fields, in order: D gene, V gene, clone size, J gene, CDR3 protein, CDR3 DNA. D genes are given only for firm matches. Size tells how often a clone was seen (once, few, many) or the class of an expanded clone, and some rows leave it out.

TRBD2	TRBV9	once	TRBJ2-3	CASSVGGSGEDTQYF	TGTGCCAGCAGCGTAGGGGGTAGCGGGGAAGATACGCAGTATTTT
TRBD1	TRBV7-2	.	TRBJ2-2	CASSSLWRQGADTGELFF	TGTGCCAGCAGCTCCCTTTGGAGACAGGGGGCTGACACCGGGGAGCTGTTTTTT
.	TRBV4-1	.	TRBJ2-5	CASSQDGGARQETQYF	TGCGCCAGCAGCCAAGATGGTGGCGCTAGACAAGAGACCCAGTACTTC
TRBD2	TRBV7-7	.	TRBJ2-1	CASSLAGTSPYNEQFF	TGTGCTAGCAGCTTAGCCGGGACTAGTCCCTACAATGAGCAGTTCTTC
.	TRBV5-5	once	TRBJ2-1	CASSLNIGDNEQFF	TGTGCCAGCAGCTTGAATATAGGGGACAATGAGCAGTTCTTC
.	TRBV29-1	.	TRBJ2-4	CSVDEGGNIQYF	TGCAGCGTTGATGAGGGTGGGAACATTCAGTACTTC
.	TRBV28	.	TRBJ2-7	CASSEHRPPLEEQYF	TGTGCCAGCAGTGAGCACAGGCCCCCGCTTGAGGAGCAGTACTTC
TRBD1	TRBV4-1	.	TRBJ2-7	CASSHPGGSYEQYF	TGCGCCAGCAGCCACCCAGGGGGCTCCTACGAGCAGTACTTC
.	TRBV19	.	TRBJ1-2	CASSAPDTNFPYGYTF	TGTGCCAGTAGTGCGCCGGACACGAACTTTCCCTATGGCTACACCTTC
.	TRBV9	.	TRBJ2-1	CASSPAGFNDYEQFF	TGTGCCAGCAGCCCGGCAGGGTTTAATGATTATGAGCAGTTCTTC
.	TRBV18	.	TRBJ1-2	CASSPRTGEGYTF	TGTGCCAGCTCACCTCGGACGGGGGAAGGCTACACCTTC
TRBD1	TRBV28	.	TRBJ1-2	CASSLDGQGASDGYTF	TGTGCCAGCAGTTTAGACGGACAGGGGGCTAGTGATGGCTACACCTTC
.	TRBV21-1	.	TRBJ2-1	CASTNKQFF	TGTGCCAGCACCAATAAACAGTTCTTC
.	TRBV27	once	TRBJ2-3	CASSFHTADTQYF	TGTGCCAGCAGTTTTCACACCGCAGATACGCAGTATTTT
.	TRBV14	.	TRBJ1-2	CASSPRGNGYTF	TGTGCCAGCAGCCCGAGGGGTAATGGCTACACCTTC
.	TRBV14	.	TRBJ1-2	CASSQGLRINYGYTF	TGTGCCAGCAGCCAAGGATTAAGGATTAACTATGGCTACACCTTC
.	TRBV28	.	TRBJ1-1	CASTSLGWGTEAFF	TGTGCCAGCACCTCCTTAGGGTGGGGCACTGAAGCTTTCTTT
.	TRBV6-1	few	TRBJ1-2	CASSEWGRGGYTF	TGTGCCAGCAGTGAATGGGGGCGCGGTGGCTACACCTTC
.	TRBV6-1	once	TRBJ1-1	CASSTDRTTEAFF	TGTGCCAGCAGTACAGACAGGACCACTGAAGCTTTCTTT
.	TRBV11-2	.	TRBJ2-7	CASSLGYGSYEQYF	TGTGCCAGCAGCTTGGGGTACGGATCCTACGAGCAGTACTTC
.	TRBV6-5	.	TRBJ2-5	CASSYAQGTQYF	TGTGCCAGCAGTTACGCCCAGGGGACCCAGTACTTC
.	TRBV6-6	.	TRBJ2-4	CASSYGSAVAKNIQYF	TGTGCCAGCAGTTATGGTTCAGCGGTAGCCAAAAACATTCAGTACTTC
TRBD2	TRBV6-5	.	TRBJ2-7	CASSPSGGRGQYF	TGTGCCAGCAGCCCCAGCGGGGGGAGGGGGCAGTACTTC